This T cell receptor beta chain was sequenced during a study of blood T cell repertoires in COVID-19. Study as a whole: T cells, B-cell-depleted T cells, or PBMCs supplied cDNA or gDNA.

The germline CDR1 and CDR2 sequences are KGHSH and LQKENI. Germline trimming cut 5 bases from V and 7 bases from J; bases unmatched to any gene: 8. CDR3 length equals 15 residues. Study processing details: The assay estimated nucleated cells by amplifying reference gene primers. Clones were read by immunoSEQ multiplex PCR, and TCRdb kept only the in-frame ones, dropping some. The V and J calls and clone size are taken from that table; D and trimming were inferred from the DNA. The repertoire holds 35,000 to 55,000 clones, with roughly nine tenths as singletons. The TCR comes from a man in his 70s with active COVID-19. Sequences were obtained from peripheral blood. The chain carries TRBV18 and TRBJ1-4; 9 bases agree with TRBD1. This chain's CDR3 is CASSTGQGVTEKLFF. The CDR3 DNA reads TGTGCCAGCTCAACGGGACAGGGAGTTACTGAAAAACTGTTTTTT.